The 22 T cell receptor beta chains given below trace back to one sample, sequenced in a study of T cells in Graves' hyperthyroidism and ophthalmopathy. Amplified TCR beta CDR3 regions came from RNA transcripts. Carried out on the TCR CDR3, a first-round RT-PCR used the HTBI primer set. TCRdb itself ran the multiplex PCR reads through MiXCR, one entry per CDR3 protein. The sample yields tens of thousands of distinct CDR3 sequences, under 55% seen once. The specimen sequenced was blood. Receptor source: a woman in her twenties or thirties with Graves' hyperthyroidism.

This clonotype came up many times. The CDR3 DNA sequence: TGCAGTGCCCCCGGACTAGCGACTCCAGATACGCAGTATTTT. This gives the protein CSAPGLATPDTQYF. The chain couples TRBV20-1 to TRBJ2-3; 9 bases line up with TRBD2. V lost 6 bases, J lost 4 bases, and 8 bases stayed unmatched. This CDR3 region has 14 residues. The germline V gene has CDR1 DFQATT and CDR2 SNEGSKA (reference sequence).

This sequence joins TRBV3-1 and TRBJ1-1; D is perhaps TRBD1 (5 bases). In germline, CDR1 is LGHDT, CDR2 YNNKEL (reference sequence). V was pared by 1 base and J by 10 bases, with 13 bases between. CDR3 length equals 13 residues. CDR3: CASSQVRHQGAFF. The DNA for the CDR3 is TGTGCCAGCAGCCAAGTCCGCCACCAGGGAGCTTTCTTT.

In the case of this clonotype: The junction and the germline gene differ at one end; a read error may be behind it. The chain links TRBV7-9 to TRBJ2-6, with D hard to call. CDR1 is SEHNR, CDR2 FQNEAQ, per germline (reference sequence). The CDR3 has 13 residues. CDR3 loop: CASSLAGVRTEAF. The CDR3 coding sequence is TGTGCCAGCAGCTTAGCTGGGGTTCGCACTGAAGCTTTC.

This clonotype has at least ten counts. CDR3: CSARDPGTGEDNEQFF. The DNA of the CDR3 is TGCAGTGCTAGAGATCCCGGGACAGGAGAGGACAATGAGCAGTTCTTC. The chain uses TRBV20-1 and TRBJ2-1; TRBD1 matches at 8 bases. The trim removed 0 bases at V and 5 bases at J, leaving 9 bases unmatched. The CDR3 consists of 16 residues. Germline-derived CDR1 and CDR2 are DFQATT and SNEGSKA (reference sequence).

The V call is TRBV2, the J call TRBJ2-6; no firm D call. Germline V gene sequence: CDR1 SNHLY, CDR2 FYNNEI. Trimming left V 4 bases short and J 4 bases short, with 2 bases between. This CDR3 contains 12 residues. CDR3 residues: CASSGGANVLTF. CDR3 nucleotides: TGTGCCAGCAGTGGAGGGGCCAACGTCCTGACTTTC.

In this sample, this clonotype turned up many times. V is TRBV5-1 and J is TRBJ1-4, with D possibly TRBD1 on 5 matching bases. This CDR3 has 16 residues. Germline-derived CDR1 and CDR2 are SGHRS and YFSETQ. V was shortened by 4 bases and J by 0 bases, with 13 bases between the two germline ends. The CDR3 region has the DNA TGCGCCAGCAGCCGGGACGTAAGGTCAACTAATGAAAAACTGTTTTTT. This translates into CASSRDVRSTNEKLFF. The entire variable domain, with the rest obtained from reference TRBV5-1 and TRBJ1-4, is as follows: KAGVTQTPRYLIKTRGQQVTLSCSPISGHRSVSWYQQTPGQGLQFLFEYFSETQRNKGNFPGRFSGRQFSNSRSEMNVSTLELGDSALYLCASSRDVRSTNEKLFFGSGTQLSVL.

The rearrangement uses TRBV24-1 and TRBJ2-5, with D hard to call. The length of the CDR3 is 12 residues. Germline CDR1 KGHDR, CDR2 SFDVKD. The germline V and J ends were trimmed by 6 bases and 5 bases, with 9 bases remaining between them. The CDR3 DNA sequence: TGTGCCACCAGTCGGTCTGAGGAGACCCAGTACTTC. As protein: CATSRSEETQYF.

Many counts were recorded for this clonotype. The chain employs TRBV7-9 and TRBJ1-2; 10 nucleotides align to TRBD1. V shed 5 bases, J shed 3 bases, and the junction held 6 bases outside the gene matches. This CDR3 contains 15 residues. Germline loops: CDR1 SEHNR, CDR2 FQNEAQ (reference sequence). CDR3 in DNA: TGTGCCAGCAGCGTCGGGACAGGGGAGGACTATGGCTACACCTTC. It codes for CASSVGTGEDYGYTF.

The CDR3 sequence: CSASLTSGGAGELFF. CDR3 coding DNA: TGCAGTGCTAGCCTGACTAGCGGGGGGGCCGGGGAGCTGTTTTTT. The chain has TRBV20-1 and TRBJ2-2, with 14 bases matching TRBD2. This CDR3 has 15 residues. The ends lost 3 bases at V and 6 bases at J; junction bases unmatched: 3. Germline CDR1 and CDR2: DFQATT and SNEGSKA (reference sequence).

The chain uses TRBV10-2 and TRBJ2-1; 10 positions match TRBD1. V dropped 4 bases and J dropped 6; count of bases not matched to a gene: 9. Germline loops: CDR1 WSHSY, CDR2 SAAADI. CDR3 length equals 16 residues. The chain's CDR3 is CASSADRDRGSNEQFF. The CDR3 nucleotides are TGCGCCAGCAGTGCCGATCGGGACAGGGGCTCCAATGAGCAGTTCTTC.

This clonotype was detected many times. This chain links TRBV20-1 with TRBJ2-3, with TRBD2 matching 7 bases. Germline V lookup: CDR1 DFQATT, CDR2 SNEGSKA (reference sequence). This CDR3 has 15 residues. Trimming removed 3 bases from V and 3 bases from J; junction bases left unmatched: 9. The CDR3 nucleotides are TGCAGTGCTAGTCAGACTAGCTTGGGAACAGATACGCAGTATTTT. Amino acid sequence: CSASQTSLGTDTQYF.

This clonotype was picked up many times. V and J are TRBV20-1 and TRBJ2-1; D remains unclear. The CDR3 consists of 15 residues. Germline assignment: CDR1 DFQATT and CDR2 SNEGSKA (reference sequence). V was shortened by 3 bases and J by 3 bases, with 15 bases between the two germline ends. The CDR3 loop reads CSASKIGYLYNEQFF. The CDR3 coding sequence is TGCAGTGCTAGTAAGATCGGGTACCTCTACAATGAGCAGTTCTTC.

This clonotype is medium-sized by share. The chain joins TRBV4-1 to TRBJ1-3; D is unresolved. The V end was cut by 0 bases, the J end by 5 bases, with 2 bases between. This CDR3 is 12 amino acids long. Germline V lookup: CDR1 MGHRA, CDR2 YSYEKL. CDR3 region: CASSQDRNTIYF. CDR3 bases: TGCGCCAGCAGCCAAGATAGAAACACCATATATTTT.

As concerns this clonotype: Without the conserved terminal phenylalanine or tryptophan, this CDR3 likely stems from a read error. CDR3 in DNA: TGTGCCAGCAGTTTTCTCCAGCTTCGGGCGGAAGCTTTCTGT. It encodes CASSFLQLRAEAFC. The V and J genes are TRBV12-3 or TRBV12-4 and TRBJ1-1; no definite D call. Trimming took 3 bases from V and 8 from J, leaving 16 bases between them. The CDR3 loop spans 14 amino acids.

In its sample, this clonotype is medium-sized. This sequence joins TRBV10-1 and TRBJ2-1, with TRBD1 matching 8 bases. The CDR3 is 14 residues long. V shed 2 bases, J shed 9 bases, and the junction held 6 bases outside the gene matches. Looked up from germline, CDR1 is WNHNN and CDR2 is SYGVQD (reference sequence). The CDR3 loop is CASSEGQGRGEQFF. CDR3 nucleotides: TGCGCCAGCAGTGAGGGACAGGGAAGGGGTGAGCAGTTCTTC.

The V gene is TRBV11-2, the J gene TRBJ2-1, with 10 bases lining up with TRBD1. CDR1 is SGHAT, CDR2 FQNNGV, per germline. The CDR3 covers 14 residues. Unmatched junction bases numbered 7, after V lost 7 bases and J lost 7 bases. This CDR3 is CASTLRTGGNEQFF. The CDR3 DNA sequence: TGTGCCAGCACCCTTAGGACAGGGGGAAATGAGCAGTTCTTC. Full variable domain (rest looked up from reference TRBV11-2 and TRBJ2-1): EAGVAQSPRYKIIEKRQSVAFWCNPISGHATLYWYQQILGQGPKLLIQFQNNGVVDDSQLPKDRFSAERLKGVDSTLKIQPAKLEDSAVYLCASTLRTGGNEQFFGPGTRLTVL.

The table lists this clonotype with many counts. The chain carries TRBV20-1 and TRBJ2-7, with TRBD2 matching 8 bases. CDR1 DFQATT and CDR2 SNEGSKA come from the germline V gene (reference sequence). Germline trimming cut 8 bases from V and 3 bases from J; bases unmatched to any gene: 15. This CDR3 spans 15 amino acids. The CDR3 DNA reads TGCAGTCCGCGGACTAGCCTGAATGGGGACTACGAGCAGTACTTC. This sequence encodes CSPRTSLNGDYEQYF.

The rearrangement joins TRBV5-5 to TRBJ2-7; 10 bases are a match to TRBD2. There are 15 residues in the CDR3. J lost 5 bases, V lost 4 bases, and 9 bases had no gene match. Germline lookup yields CDR1 SGHKS and CDR2 YYEKEE (reference sequence). The CDR3 loop reads CASSLVPLAGDEQYF. The CDR3 nucleotides are TGTGCCAGCAGCCTCGTCCCCCTAGCGGGGGACGAGCAGTACTTC.

The chain couples TRBV19 to TRBJ1-5, with 7 bases identical to TRBD1. The germline gives CDR1 LNHDA, CDR2 SQIVND (reference sequence). Unmatched junction bases numbered 13, after V lost 8 bases and J lost 6 bases. The CDR3 totals 15 residues. The CDR3: CASGGTAAVSQPQHF. The CDR3 DNA reads TGTGCCAGTGGGGGGACAGCGGCCGTGAGTCAGCCCCAGCATTTT.

This chain links TRBV20-1 with TRBJ1-6; 9 bases line up with TRBD1. The CDR3 has 18 amino acids. V lost 3 bases to trimming and J lost 1 base; unmatched junction nucleotides: 10. The germline gives CDR1 DFQATT, CDR2 SNEGSKA (reference sequence). CDR3 nucleotides: TGCAGTGCTAGGGGGCCGGGACAGGGAGCATCCTATAATTCACCCCTCCACTTT. This sequence encodes CSARGPGQGASYNSPLHF.

The chain employs TRBV20-1 and TRBJ2-1; 12 nucleotides align to TRBD2. Germline CDR1 is DFQATT and CDR2 is SNEGSKA (reference sequence). The CDR3 contains 15 residues. The V gene end was trimmed by 3 bases and the J gene end by 7 bases; junction bases not matched to a gene: 7. CDR3 in amino acids: CSASGLAGRGNEQFF. Here the CDR3 DNA reads TGCAGTGCTAGCGGACTAGCGGGAAGAGGGAATGAGCAGTTCTTC.

This clonotype was counted at least ten times. The chain carries TRBV6-2 or TRBV6-3 and TRBJ1-4; D is undetermined. Germline V lookup: CDR1 MNHEY, CDR2 SVGEGT. The CDR3 covers 15 residues. Trimming removed 2 bases at V and 8 bases at J, with 15 bases between. The CDR3 protein is CASSYEIPGGEKLFF. The CDR3 region has the DNA TGTGCCAGCAGTTACGAAATCCCCGGAGGAGAAAAACTGTTTTTT.